This T cell receptor (beta chain) stems from a study of blood T cell repertoires in COVID-19. Whole-study context: Acute and convalescent COVID-19 specimens originated in the United States, Italy and Spain. The cDNA or gDNA used as material had been derived from T cells, B-cell-depleted T cells, or PBMCs.

Per the authors' pipeline: Estimated nucleated cell counts came from reference gene primer amplification. The assay was immunoSEQ multiplex PCR, and TCRdb's table has in-frame clones only and misses some. The V and J calls and clone size come from that table; D and trimming were worked out from the DNA. Of roughly 100,000 clones in the sample, about 85% were seen once. Sequences were obtained from peripheral blood. This sequence was found in a man aged 45-60 years with active COVID-19.

DNA for the CDR3: TGTGCCAGCAGCTTGGGATCCTCGGGCACCGGGGAGCTGTTTTTT. Translated: CASSLGSSGTGELFF. The gene calls are TRBV5-4 and TRBJ2-2; D gene ambiguous. The germline V gene has CDR1 SGHNT and CDR2 YYREEE (reference sequence). CDR3 size: 15 residues. Trimming shortened V by 0 bases and J by 4 bases, and 10 bases separated the two germline ends.